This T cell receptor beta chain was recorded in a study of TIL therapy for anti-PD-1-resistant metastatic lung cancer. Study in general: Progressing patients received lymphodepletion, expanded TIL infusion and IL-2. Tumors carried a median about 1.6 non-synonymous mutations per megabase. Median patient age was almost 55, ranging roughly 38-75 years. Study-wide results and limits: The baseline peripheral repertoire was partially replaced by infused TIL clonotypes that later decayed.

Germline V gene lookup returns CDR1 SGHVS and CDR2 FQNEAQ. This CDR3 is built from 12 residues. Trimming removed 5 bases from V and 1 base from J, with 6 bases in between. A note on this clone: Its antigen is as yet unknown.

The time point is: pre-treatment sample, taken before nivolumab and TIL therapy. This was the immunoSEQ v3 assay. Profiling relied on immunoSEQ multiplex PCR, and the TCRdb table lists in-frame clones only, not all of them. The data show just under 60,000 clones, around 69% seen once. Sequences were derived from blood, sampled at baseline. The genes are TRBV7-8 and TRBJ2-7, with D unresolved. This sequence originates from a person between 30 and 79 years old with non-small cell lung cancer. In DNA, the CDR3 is TGTGCCAGCAGCCCCCCTTCCTACGAGCAGTACTTC. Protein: CASSPPSYEQYF.